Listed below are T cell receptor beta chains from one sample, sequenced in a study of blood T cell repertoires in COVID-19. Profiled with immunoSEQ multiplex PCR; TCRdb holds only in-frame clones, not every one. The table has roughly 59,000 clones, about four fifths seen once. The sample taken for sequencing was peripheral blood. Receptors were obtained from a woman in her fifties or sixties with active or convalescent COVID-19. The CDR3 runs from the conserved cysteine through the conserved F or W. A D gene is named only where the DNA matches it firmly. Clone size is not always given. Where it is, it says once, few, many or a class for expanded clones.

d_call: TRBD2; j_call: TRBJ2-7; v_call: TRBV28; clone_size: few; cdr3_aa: CASRSGLGNEQYF; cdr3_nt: TGTGCCAGCAGGTCGGGACTAGGGAACGAGCAGTACTTC
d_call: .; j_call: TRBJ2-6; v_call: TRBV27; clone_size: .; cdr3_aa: CASSLRGLPSGANVLTF; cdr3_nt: TGTGCCAGCAGTTTGCGGGGGCTACCCTCTGGGGCCAACGTCCTGACTTTC
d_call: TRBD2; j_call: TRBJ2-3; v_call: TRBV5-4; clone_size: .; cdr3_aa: CASSPGRASGGSTDTQYF; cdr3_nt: TGTGCCAGCAGTCCCGGGCGGGCTAGCGGGGGAAGCACAGATACGCAGTATTTT
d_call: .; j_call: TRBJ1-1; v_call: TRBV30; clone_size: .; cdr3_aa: CAWSPFSPGGNTEAFF; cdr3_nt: TGTGCCTGGAGTCCATTTTCTCCGGGGGGAAACACTGAAGCTTTCTTT
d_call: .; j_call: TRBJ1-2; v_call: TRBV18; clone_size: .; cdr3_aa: CASSPRTDYNYGYTF; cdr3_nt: TGTGCCAGCTCACCGCGGACAGACTATAACTATGGCTACACCTTC
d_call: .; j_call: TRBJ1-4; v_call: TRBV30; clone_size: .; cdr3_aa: CAWSEGGGYNEKLFF; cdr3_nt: TGTGCCTGGAGTGAAGGTGGGGGGTATAATGAAAAACTGTTTTTT
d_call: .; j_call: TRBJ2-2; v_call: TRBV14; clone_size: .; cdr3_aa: CASSRQGNTGELFF; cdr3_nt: TGTGCCAGCAGCCGGCAGGGGAACACCGGGGAGCTGTTTTTT
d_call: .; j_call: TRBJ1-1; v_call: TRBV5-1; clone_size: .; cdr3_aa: CASSLGVSGNTEAFF; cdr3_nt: TGCGCCAGCAGCTTGGGAGTATCGGGGAACACTGAAGCTTTCTTT
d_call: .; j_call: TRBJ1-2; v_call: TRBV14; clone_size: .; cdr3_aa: CASSPLLESNYGYTF; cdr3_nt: TGTGCCAGCAGCCCACTTTTGGAGAGTAACTATGGCTACACCTTC
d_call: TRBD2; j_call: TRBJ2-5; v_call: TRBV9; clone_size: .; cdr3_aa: CASSVGVAGVGETQYF; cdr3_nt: TGTGCCAGCAGCGTAGGTGTAGCGGGAGTTGGTGAGACCCAGTACTTC
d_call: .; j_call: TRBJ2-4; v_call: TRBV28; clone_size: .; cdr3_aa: CASRGHRAKHIQYF; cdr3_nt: TGTGCCAGCAGGGGACATCGAGCTAAGCACATTCAGTACTTC
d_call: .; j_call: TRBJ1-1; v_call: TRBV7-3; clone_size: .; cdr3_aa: CASSLGRNTEAFF; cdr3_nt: TGTGCCAGCAGCCTTGGCAGGAACACTGAAGCTTTCTTT
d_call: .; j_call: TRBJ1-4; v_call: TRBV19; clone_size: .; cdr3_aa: CASSMRGIGEKLFF; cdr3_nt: TGTGCCAGTAGTATGCGGGGCATAGGCGAAAAACTGTTTTTT
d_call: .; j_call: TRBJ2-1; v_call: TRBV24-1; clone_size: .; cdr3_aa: CATSDPGLALSSYNEQFF; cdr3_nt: TGTGCCACCAGTGATCCAGGGCTAGCGTTGAGCTCCTACAATGAGCAGTTCTTC
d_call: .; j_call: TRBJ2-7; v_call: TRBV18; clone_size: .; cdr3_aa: CASSTNRGGGYEQYF; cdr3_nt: TGTGCCAGCTCTACCAATAGGGGAGGAGGCTACGAGCAGTACTTC
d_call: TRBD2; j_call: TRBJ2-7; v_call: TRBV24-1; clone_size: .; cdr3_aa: CATSDGTSGSYEQYF; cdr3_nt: TGTGCCACCAGTGATGGGACTAGCGGGAGTTACGAGCAGTACTTC
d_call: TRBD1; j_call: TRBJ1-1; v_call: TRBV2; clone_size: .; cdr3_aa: CASSVDRGRDEAFF; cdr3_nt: TGTGCCAGCAGTGTGGACAGGGGGCGCGATGAAGCTTTCTTT
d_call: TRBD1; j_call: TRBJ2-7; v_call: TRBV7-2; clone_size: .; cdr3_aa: CASSSRTGHSYEQYF; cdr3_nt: TGTGCCAGCAGCTCTAGGACAGGGCACTCCTACGAGCAGTACTTC
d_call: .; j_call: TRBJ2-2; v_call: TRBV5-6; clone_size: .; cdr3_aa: CASSLRLDKWNTGELFF; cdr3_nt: TGTGCCAGCAGCTTAAGACTGGATAAATGGAACACCGGGGAGCTGTTTTTT
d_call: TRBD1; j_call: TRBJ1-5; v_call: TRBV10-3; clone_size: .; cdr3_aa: CAISTGVDQPQHF; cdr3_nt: TGTGCCATCAGTACAGGGGTGGATCAGCCCCAGCATTTT
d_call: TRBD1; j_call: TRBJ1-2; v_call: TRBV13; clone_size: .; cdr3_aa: CASSLEWSQGGNGYTF; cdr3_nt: TGTGCCAGCAGCTTAGAATGGAGCCAGGGGGGAAATGGCTACACCTTC
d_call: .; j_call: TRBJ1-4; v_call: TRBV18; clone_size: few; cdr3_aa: CASSRDRRATNEKLFF; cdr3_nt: TGTGCCAGCTCACGAGACAGGCGAGCAACTAATGAAAAACTGTTTTTT
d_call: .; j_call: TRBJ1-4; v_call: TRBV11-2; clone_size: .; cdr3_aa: CASSLGQFQEKLFF; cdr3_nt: TGTGCCAGCAGCTTAGGTCAGTTTCAAGAAAAACTGTTTTTT
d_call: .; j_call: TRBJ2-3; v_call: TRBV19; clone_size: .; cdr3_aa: CASSPDWGETPTTDTQYF; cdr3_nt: TGTGCCAGTAGTCCGGACTGGGGGGAAACCCCTACCACAGATACGCAGTATTTT
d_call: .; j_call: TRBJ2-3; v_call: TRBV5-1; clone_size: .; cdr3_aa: CASTRGGIMADTQYF; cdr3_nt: TGCGCCAGCACCCGAGGCGGGATTATGGCAGATACGCAGTATTTT
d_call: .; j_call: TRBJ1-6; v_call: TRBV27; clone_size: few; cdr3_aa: CASSLRQGVYNSPLHF; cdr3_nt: TGTGCCAGCAGTTTACGGCAGGGCGTATATAATTCACCCCTCCACTTT
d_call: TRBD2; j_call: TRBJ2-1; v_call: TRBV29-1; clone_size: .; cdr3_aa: CSVEGLADITYNEQFF; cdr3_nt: TGCAGCGTTGAGGGACTAGCGGATATTACCTACAATGAGCAGTTCTTC
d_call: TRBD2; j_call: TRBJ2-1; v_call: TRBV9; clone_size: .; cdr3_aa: CASSVDGRASDEQFF; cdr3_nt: TGTGCCAGCAGCGTAGACGGGAGGGCCTCGGATGAGCAGTTCTTC
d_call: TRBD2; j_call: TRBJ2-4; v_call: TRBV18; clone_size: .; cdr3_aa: CASSPSAGENIQYF; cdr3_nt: TGTGCCAGCTCTCCCTCGGCGGGGGAAAACATTCAGTACTTC
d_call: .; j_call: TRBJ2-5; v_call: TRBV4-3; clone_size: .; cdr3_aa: CASSQDIRETQYF; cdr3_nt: TGCGCCAGCAGCCAAGATATCAGGGAGACCCAGTACTTC
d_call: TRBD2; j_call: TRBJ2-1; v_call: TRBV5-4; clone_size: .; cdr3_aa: CASSLGWGLDVGEQFF; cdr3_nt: TGTGCCAGCAGCTTGGGGTGGGGACTAGACGTTGGTGAGCAGTTCTTC
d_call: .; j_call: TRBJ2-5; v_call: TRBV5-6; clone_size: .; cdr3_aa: CASSYTPGGQETQYF; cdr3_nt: TGTGCCAGCAGCTATACCCCAGGGGGGCAAGAGACCCAGTACTTC
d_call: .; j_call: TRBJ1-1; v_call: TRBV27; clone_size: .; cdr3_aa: CASSLLYPGALQNTEAFF; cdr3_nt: TGTGCCAGCAGTTTATTGTATCCAGGGGCTCTCCAGAACACTGAAGCTTTCTTT
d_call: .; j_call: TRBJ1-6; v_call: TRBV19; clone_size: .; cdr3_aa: CASSIWQGNSPLHF; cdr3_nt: TGTGCCAGTAGTATTTGGCAGGGCAATTCACCCCTCCACTTT
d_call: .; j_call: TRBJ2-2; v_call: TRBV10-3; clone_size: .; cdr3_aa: CAIRLKTGTGELFF; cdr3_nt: TGTGCCATCAGATTGAAGACGGGAACCGGGGAGCTGTTTTTT
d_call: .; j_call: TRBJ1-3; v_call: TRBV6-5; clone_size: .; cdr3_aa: CASRSNTIYF; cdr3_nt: TGTGCCAGCAGATCTAACACCATATATTTT
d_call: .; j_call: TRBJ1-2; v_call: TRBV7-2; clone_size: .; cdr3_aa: CASSLASSNNYGYTF; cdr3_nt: TGTGCCAGCAGCTTAGCGTCCAGTAATAACTATGGCTACACCTTC
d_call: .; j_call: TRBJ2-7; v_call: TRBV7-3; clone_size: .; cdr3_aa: CASSLMAGRYEQYF; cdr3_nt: TGTGCCAGCAGCTTAATGGCGGGACGCTACGAGCAGTACTTC
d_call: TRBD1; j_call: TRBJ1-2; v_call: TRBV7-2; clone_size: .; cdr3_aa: CASSPDRGREAGYTF; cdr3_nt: TGTGCCAGCAGCCCAGACAGGGGCCGTGAGGCTGGCTACACCTTC
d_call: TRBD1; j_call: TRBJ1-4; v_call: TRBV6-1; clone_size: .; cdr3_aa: CASSGQTGANNEKLFF; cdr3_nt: TGTGCCAGCAGTGGCCAGACAGGGGCGAATAATGAAAAACTGTTTTTT
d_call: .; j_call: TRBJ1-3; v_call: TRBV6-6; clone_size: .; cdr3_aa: CASRQGGSGNTIYF; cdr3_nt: TGTGCCAGCAGACAAGGAGGCTCTGGAAACACCATATATTTT
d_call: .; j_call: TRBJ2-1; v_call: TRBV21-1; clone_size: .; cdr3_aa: CASSKEGTNNEQFF; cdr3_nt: TGTGCCAGCAGCAAAGAGGGGACTAACAATGAGCAGTTCTTC
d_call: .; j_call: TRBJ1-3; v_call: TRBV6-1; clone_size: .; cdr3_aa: CASSDRTFSGNTIYF; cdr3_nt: TGTGCCAGCAGTGACAGAACATTCTCTGGAAACACCATATATTTT
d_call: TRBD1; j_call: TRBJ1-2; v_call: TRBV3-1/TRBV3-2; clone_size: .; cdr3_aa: CASSQADRGRGYGYTF; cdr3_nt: TGTGCCAGCAGCCAAGCGGACAGGGGGCGCGGCTATGGCTACACCTTC
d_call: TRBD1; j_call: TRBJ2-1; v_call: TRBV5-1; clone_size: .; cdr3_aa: CASSLEDRASNEQFF; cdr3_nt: TGCGCCAGCAGCTTGGAGGACAGGGCTTCCAATGAGCAGTTCTTC
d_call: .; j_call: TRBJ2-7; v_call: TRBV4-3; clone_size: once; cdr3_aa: CASSQEVTSSREQYF; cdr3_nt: TGCGCCAGCAGCCAAGAGGTGACTTCTTCGCGGGAGCAGTACTTC
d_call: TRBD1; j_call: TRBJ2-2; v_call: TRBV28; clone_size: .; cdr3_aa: CASSLVGTEITGELFF; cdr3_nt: TGTGCCAGCAGTTTAGTCGGGACAGAAATTACCGGGGAGCTGTTTTTT
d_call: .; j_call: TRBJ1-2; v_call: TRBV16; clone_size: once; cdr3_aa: CASSPGQHYGYTF; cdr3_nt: TGTGCCAGCAGCCCCGGACAGCACTATGGCTACACCTTC
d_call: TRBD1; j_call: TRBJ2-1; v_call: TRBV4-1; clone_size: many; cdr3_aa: CASSPSGGSYNEQFF; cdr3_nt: TGCGCCAGCAGCCCCTCAGGGGGCTCCTACAATGAGCAGTTCTTC
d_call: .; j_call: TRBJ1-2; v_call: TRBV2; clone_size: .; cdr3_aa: CASSPRQPNYGYTF; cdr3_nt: TGTGCCAGCAGTCCGCGACAGCCTAACTATGGCTACACCTTC
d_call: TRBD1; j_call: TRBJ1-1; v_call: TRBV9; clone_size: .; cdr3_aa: CASSARGREDTEAFF; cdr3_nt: TGTGCCAGCAGCGCGAGGGGGCGCGAGGACACTGAAGCTTTCTTT
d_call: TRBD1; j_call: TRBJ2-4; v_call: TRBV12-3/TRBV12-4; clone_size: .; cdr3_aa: CASSYGQGNIQYF; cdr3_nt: TGTGCCAGCAGTTACGGACAGGGGAACATTCAGTACTTC
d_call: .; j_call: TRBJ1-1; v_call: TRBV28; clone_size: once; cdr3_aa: CASTRRGGENTEAFF; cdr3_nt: TGTGCCAGCACCCGCCGGGGAGGAGAGAACACTGAAGCTTTCTTT
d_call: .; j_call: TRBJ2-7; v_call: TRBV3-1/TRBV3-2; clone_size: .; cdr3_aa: CASSHLPLRDSYEQYF; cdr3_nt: TGTGCCAGCAGCCACCTCCCCTTGCGGGACTCCTACGAGCAGTACTTC